This T cell receptor (beta chain) was identified in a study of cytomegalovirus exposure and HLA in healthy donors. As for the study in general: The roughly 130 validation repertoires used the same platform as the approximately 700 first-cohort repertoires (as reported by a later analysis).

Study-level points and caveats: The authors listed roughly 150 TCR beta chains as cytomegalovirus-associated. Among the CMV-associated chains, three were confirmed in vitro as specific for CMV antigens. Cytomegalovirus status, reportedly, was diagnosed with high specificity and sensitivity by the classifier.

As to this clone: No antigen is known for it.

Generated by immunoSEQ multiplex PCR, the TCRdb table keeps only in-frame clones and is missing some. The data show some 170,000 clones, with roughly 84% seen just once and roughly 10% held by the top ten. The CDR3 is made up of 13 amino acids. In germline, CDR1 is MDHEN, CDR2 SYDVKM. The germline V and J ends were trimmed by 2 bases and 7 bases, with 9 bases remaining between them. The sample consisted of PBMCs. The TCR originated in a man under 40 in good health and CMV-seropositive. The chain recombines TRBV28 with TRBJ2-4; possible D gene TRBD1, 6 bases. CDR3 in DNA: TGTGCCAGCAGTTTAACAGGGACCAACATTCAGTACTTC. Encoded protein: CASSLTGTNIQYF.